A single sample gave rise to the 26 T cell receptor beta chains below, sequenced in a study of blood T cell repertoires in COVID-19. Data came from immunoSEQ multiplex PCR; TCRdb stores just in-frame clones and leaves some out. The profile shows a few hundred thousand clones, 70% to 90% of them singletons. Sample: PBMCs or T cells enriched from blood (not recorded which). These receptor sequences come from a woman in her forties or fifties who had been exposed to COVID-19.

The V gene is TRBV6-2 or TRBV6-3, the J gene TRBJ2-1, with 7 bases fitting TRBD1. J gave up 0 bases and V 6 bases, and 11 bases lay outside the gene matches. Germline CDR1 is MNHEY and CDR2 is SVGEGT. This CDR3 contains 17 residues. CDR3 in DNA: TGTGCCAGCAGCCGGATGACAGGGCTGAGCTCCTACAATGAGCAGTTCTTC. Translated: CASSRMTGLSSYNEQFF.

This chain uses TRBV29-1 with TRBJ2-5; D not resolved. V shed 4 bases and J shed 4 bases, with 7 bases lying between them. CDR3 length equals 11 residues. Germline CDR1 SQVTM, CDR2 ANQGSEA. CDR3 DNA: TGCAGCGTTGGACTCGGAGAGACCCAGTACTTC. This codes for CSVGLGETQYF.

CDR3 residues: CASSPYPDSRVRELFF. The CDR3 bases are TGTGCCAGCAGCCCGTACCCGGACTCCCGGGTACGGGAGCTGTTTTTT. The V call is TRBV11-2, the J call TRBJ2-2; a weak D match, TRBD2 (5 bases). There are 16 residues in the CDR3. Germline CDR1 and CDR2: SGHAT and FQNNGV. Trimming took 5 bases from V and 9 from J, leaving 22 bases between them. Full variable domain (outside the CDR3, taken from reference TRBV11-2 and TRBJ2-2): EAGVAQSPRYKIIEKRQSVAFWCNPISGHATLYWYQQILGQGPKLLIQFQNNGVVDDSQLPKDRFSAERLKGVDSTLKIQPAKLEDSAVYLCASSPYPDSRVRELFFGEGSRLTVL.

The CDR3 region has the DNA TGCGCCAGCAGCTTGGCCGGACAGAACTACAATGAGCAGTTCTTC. It specifies CASSLAGQNYNEQFF. This sequence joins TRBV5-1 and TRBJ2-1, with a possible D match to TRBD1 (6 bases). The V and J ends lost 0 bases and 3 bases respectively, with 10 bases between them. Germline loops: CDR1 SGHRS, CDR2 YFSETQ. The CDR3 is 15 amino acids.

This clone was observed a handful of times. The chain employs TRBV2 and TRBJ2-7; 7 nucleotides line up with TRBD1. This CDR3 has 13 residues. CDR1 is SNHLY and CDR2 is FYNNEI in the germline V gene. Trimming took 5 bases from V and 5 from J; bases not matched to a gene: 6. Written as DNA, the CDR3 is TGTGCCAGCAGTAACAGGGGAATGAACGAGCAGTACTTC. This gives the protein CASSNRGMNEQYF.

This chain uses TRBV5-8 with TRBJ2-7; the D gene is possibly TRBD1 (5 bases). The V end lost 1 base, the J end lost 0 bases, and 8 bases lay between the germline ends. This CDR3 comprises 14 residues. The V gene's germline CDR1 is SGHTS and CDR2 YDEGEE. For the CDR3, the DNA is TGTGCCAGCAGCTTGAGACAGCTCTCCTACGAGCAGTACTTC. This encodes CASSLRQLSYEQYF.

J is TRBJ1-4 and V is TRBV18; D possibly corresponds to TRBD1 (6 bases). Germline-derived CDR1 and CDR2 are KGHSH and LQKENI. This CDR3 region has 16 residues. V was trimmed by 3 bases and J by 7 bases, leaving 18 bases between them. The CDR3 DNA reads TGTGCCAGCTCACCCTTTATAGGGGGGGCTGGTGAAAAACTGTTTTTT. This encodes CASSPFIGGAGEKLFF.

As to this clone: Other DNA sequences from this sample encode an identical CDR3 as well. The genes are TRBV5-4 and TRBJ2-3, with D possibly being TRBD2 (5 bases). Between the trimmed V and J ends, which lost 0 bases and 3 bases, there was a span of 5 bases. From germline, CDR1 is SGHNT and CDR2 YYREEE (reference sequence). CDR3 size: 13 residues. The DNA of the CDR3 is TGTGCCAGCAGCTTGGCGGGGACAGATACGCAGTATTTT. Protein product: CASSLAGTDTQYF.

This chain connects TRBV5-1 to TRBJ1-1, with unresolved D. Germline V gives CDR1 SGHRS, CDR2 YFSETQ. CDR3 size: 15 residues. V lost 0 bases and J 0 bases, leaving 9 bases between the germline ends. In nucleotides, the CDR3 is TGCGCCAGCAGCTTGGCCGGAGCTATGAACACTGAAGCTTTCTTT. Encoded protein: CASSLAGAMNTEAFF.

This clone has only one observation. The V call is TRBV27, the J call TRBJ2-7; D perhaps matches TRBD1 (6 bases). Trimming cost V 1 base and J 8 bases, with 15 bases left between them. The CDR3 has 14 residues. The germline V gene encodes CDR1 MNHEY and CDR2 SMNVEV (reference sequence). The CDR3 protein is CASSLLTGKDKQYF. In DNA, the CDR3 is TGTGCCAGCAGTTTATTAACAGGGAAAGATAAGCAGTACTTC.

This sequence joins TRBV29-1 and TRBJ1-2, with a possible D match to TRBD1 (5 bases). This CDR3 spans 12 amino acids. V was shortened by 0 bases and J by 5 bases, with 7 bases between the two germline ends. The germline CDR1 and CDR2 sequences are SQVTM and ANQGSEA. The CDR3 region is CSVEEGLYGYTF. CDR3 nucleotides: TGCAGCGTTGAAGAGGGGCTGTATGGCTACACCTTC.

The chain links TRBV3-1 (or the pseudogene TRBV3-2) to TRBJ1-1, with D maybe TRBD1 (5 bases). The germline gives CDR1 LGHDT, CDR2 YNNKEL (reference sequence). The CDR3 contains 13 residues. Trimming took 5 bases from V and 4 from J, leaving 11 bases between them. CDR3 DNA: TGTGCCAGCAGCTTCCAGGGCGGCACTGAAGCTTTCTTT. The encoded protein is CASSFQGGTEAFF.

The V and J genes are TRBV19 and TRBJ2-1, with 7 bases matching TRBD1. Trimming cost V 4 bases and J 5 bases; bases outside gene matches: 8. This CDR3 region has 15 residues. Germline-derived CDR1 and CDR2 are LNHDA and SQIVND (reference sequence). The CDR3 region has the DNA TGTGCCAGTAGTAACGCCGGGACAGTCCACAATGAGCAGTTCTTC. Amino acid sequence: CASSNAGTVHNEQFF. The whole variable domain, filled in from reference TRBV19 and TRBJ2-1, reads DGGITQSPKYLFRKEGQNVTLSCEQNLNHDAMYWYRQDPGQGLRLIYYSQIVNDFQKGDIAEGYSVSREKKESFPLTVTSAQKNPTAFYLCASSNAGTVHNEQFFGPGTRLTVL.

This chain links TRBV4-1 with TRBJ1-5; no firm D call. V shed 1 base and J shed 5 bases, with 6 bases lying between them. The CDR3 has 13 residues. Germline V gene data show CDR1 as MGHRA and CDR2 as YSYEKL. CDR3 sequence: CASSQGEYQPQHF. Written as DNA, the CDR3 is TGCGCCAGCAGCCAAGGGGAGTATCAGCCCCAGCATTTT.

The gene calls are TRBV29-1 and TRBJ2-7; D might be TRBD2 (5 bases). This CDR3 comprises 11 residues. Germline values: CDR1 SQVTM, CDR2 ANQGSEA. Trimming stripped 8 bases from V and 9 bases from J, with 17 bases between. CDR3 in amino acids: CSIQNGEVQYF. DNA for the CDR3: TGCAGCATTCAGAACGGGGAAGTGCAGTACTTC.

This chain links TRBV24-1 with TRBJ2-3, with 14 nucleotides matching TRBD2. The CDR3 totals 15 residues. With V trimmed by 5 bases and J by 9 bases, 6 bases remained unmatched. Germline V lookup: CDR1 KGHDR, CDR2 SFDVKD. In DNA form, the CDR3 reads TGTGCCACCAGTGTTGGGACTAGCGGGGGAAAAACGCAGTATTTT. Translating gives CATSVGTSGGKTQYF.

V is TRBV7-7 and J is TRBJ2-5; 10 bases align to TRBD2. Looked up from germline, CDR1 is SSHAT and CDR2 is FNYEAQ (reference sequence). The CDR3 has 18 amino acids. J was trimmed by 4 bases and V by 1 base; bases with no gene match: 12. DNA of the CDR3: TGTGCCAGCAGCTTAGGGGGGCTAGCGGGGGTTTCGGCAGAGACCCAGTACTTC. This gives the protein CASSLGGLAGVSAETQYF.

Concerning this clone itself: Other DNA sequences from this sample encode an identical CDR3 as well. This sequence joins TRBV6-5 and TRBJ1-6, with 9 positions matching TRBD1. Germline CDR1 MNHEY, CDR2 SVGAGI. The CDR3 totals 15 residues. Trimming removed 0 bases from V and 10 bases from J; junction bases left unmatched: 4. CDR3 coding DNA: TGTGCCAGCAGTTACTCCAACAGGGGGCAGTCACCCCTCCACTTT. Amino acids: CASSYSNRGQSPLHF.

The table lists this clone with a few counts. V gene TRBV5-5 combines with J gene TRBJ2-7; 10 bases agree with TRBD1. V was pared by 1 base and J by 2 bases, with 6 bases of the junction left unmatched. Germline V gene lookup returns CDR1 SGHKS and CDR2 YYEKEE (reference sequence). CDR3 length: 16 amino acids. CDR3 in amino acids: CASSLYATGGTYEQYF. The CDR3 coding sequence is TGTGCCAGCAGCTTGTACGCGACAGGGGGCACCTACGAGCAGTACTTC. The full variable domain, its missing parts supplied by reference TRBV5-5 and TRBJ2-7, is DAGVTQSPTHLIKTRGQQVTLRCSPISGHKSVSWYQQVLGQGPQFIFQYYEKEERGRGNFPDRFSARQFPNYSSELNVNALLLGDSALYLCASSLYATGGTYEQYFGPGTRLTVT.

The CDR3 coding sequence is TGTGCTAGTGGTTTACGGCGGGGGTTGAGGGATGAGCAGTTCTTC. Its translation is CASGLRRGLRDEQFF. The chain uses TRBV12-5 and TRBJ2-1, with 7 bases lining up with TRBD2. The ends lost 3 bases at V and 8 bases at J; junction bases unmatched: 10. The CDR3 covers 15 residues. Germline lookup yields CDR1 LGHNT and CDR2 FRNRAP.

The chain links TRBV30 to TRBJ1-6; D unresolved. The CDR3 is 13 residues long. The germline CDR1 and CDR2 sequences are GTSNPN and SVGIG (reference sequence). V shed 4 bases and J shed 4 bases, with 8 bases lying between them. The CDR3 here is CAWMAGYNSPLHF. The CDR3 DNA follows: TGTGCCTGGATGGCCGGGTATAATTCACCCCTCCACTTT.

Comment on this clone: Compared with germline, one end of the junction differs, possibly owing to a read error. V and J are TRBV7-2 and TRBJ1-4; the D is unclear. Germline V lookup: CDR1 SGHTA, CDR2 FQGNSA. This CDR3 comprises 15 residues. CDR3 DNA: TGTGCCAGCAGCCTAGCCCCGGGGTCAGGAAAAAAACTGTTTTTT. Protein sequence: CASSLAPGSGKKLFF.

The chain recombines TRBV29-1 with TRBJ1-1; D call uncertain. The V gene lost 7 bases and the J gene lost 8 bases, with 14 bases spanning the gap. This CDR3 has 11 residues. CDR1 is SQVTM and CDR2 is ANQGSEA in the germline V gene. The DNA of the CDR3 is TGCAGCGGGACTTCCCAAGGAGAAGCTTTCTTT. It encodes CSGTSQGEAFF.

The table lists this clone with a count of one. The chain employs TRBV18 and TRBJ1-5; D perhaps matches TRBD1 (6 bases). This CDR3 is 15 amino acids long. The germline V gene encodes CDR1 KGHSH and CDR2 LQKENI. V was shortened by 2 bases and J by 2 bases, with 10 bases between the two germline ends. The CDR3 DNA follows: TGTGCCAGCTCACCAACCAGGGGTGGCAATCAGCCCCAGCATTTT. Its translation: CASSPTRGGNQPQHF. Based on the CDR3 plus reference TRBV18 and TRBJ1-5, the full variable domain is NAGVMQNPRHLVRRRGQEARLRCSPMKGHSHVYWYRQLPEEGLKFMVYLQKENIIDESGMPKERFSAEFPKEGPSILRIQQVVRGDSAAYFCASSPTRGGNQPQHFGDGTRLSIL.

This clone was detected only once. The chain uses TRBV19 and TRBJ2-5, with D maybe TRBD2 (6 bases). The CDR3 has 12 amino acids. Trimming pared 4 bases from V and 8 bases from J, leaving 11 bases between. Germline V gives CDR1 LNHDA, CDR2 SQIVND (reference sequence). DNA of the CDR3: TGTGCCAGTAGTACGGACGGGGGAACCCAGTACTTC. It specifies CASSTDGGTQYF.

The chain links TRBV10-3 to TRBJ1-3, with D unresolved. The germline V gene encodes CDR1 ENHRY and CDR2 SYGVKD. The V end was cut by 4 bases, the J end by 3 bases, with 10 bases between. The CDR3 sequence is 14 residues long. The CDR3 DNA reads TGTGCCATCAGTGGATCGGAGTTTGGAAACACCATATATTTT. Its translation is CAISGSEFGNTIYF.